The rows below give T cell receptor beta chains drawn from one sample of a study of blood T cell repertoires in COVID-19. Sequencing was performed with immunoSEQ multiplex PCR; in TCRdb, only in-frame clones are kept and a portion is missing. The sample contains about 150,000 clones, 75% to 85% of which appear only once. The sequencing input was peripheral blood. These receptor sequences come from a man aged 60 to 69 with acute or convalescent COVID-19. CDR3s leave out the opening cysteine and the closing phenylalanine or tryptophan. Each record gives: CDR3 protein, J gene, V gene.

CDR3aa: ASSTGNWSDSYGYT
j_gene: TRBJ1-2
v_gene: TRBV21-1

CDR3aa: ASSFTRRRGPGETQY
j_gene: TRBJ2-5
v_gene: TRBV7-2

CDR3aa: ASSLTAGGEKLF
j_gene: TRBJ1-4
v_gene: TRBV7-9

CDR3aa: ASSFLLKGEETQY
j_gene: TRBJ2-5
v_gene: TRBV5-1

CDR3aa: ASSGVASDEQF
j_gene: TRBJ2-1
v_gene: TRBV5-1

CDR3aa: ASSRSSGANVLT
j_gene: TRBJ2-6
v_gene: TRBV3-1/TRBV3-2

CDR3aa: ASSKAHLGSYEQY
j_gene: TRBJ2-7
v_gene: TRBV21-1

CDR3aa: ASNTGANTGELF
j_gene: TRBJ2-2
v_gene: TRBV6-5

CDR3aa: ASRTGYPTGNSPLH
j_gene: TRBJ1-6
v_gene: TRBV5-1

CDR3aa: ASSEEGRVTGGYGYT
j_gene: TRBJ1-2
v_gene: TRBV6-1

CDR3aa: ASSSDRSNQPQH
j_gene: TRBJ1-5
v_gene: TRBV7-2

CDR3aa: ASSKQGAGETQY
j_gene: TRBJ2-5
v_gene: TRBV18

CDR3aa: ASSRTIQETQY
j_gene: TRBJ2-5
v_gene: TRBV7-2

CDR3aa: ASSLGKAGSGTDTQY
j_gene: TRBJ2-3
v_gene: TRBV7-2

CDR3aa: ASRGWREPVDTQY
j_gene: TRBJ2-3
v_gene: TRBV7-2

CDR3aa: ASSPIPYGGVSYNEQF
j_gene: TRBJ2-1
v_gene: TRBV7-9

CDR3aa: ASSRNGGGGYT
j_gene: TRBJ1-2
v_gene: TRBV12-3/TRBV12-4

CDR3aa: ASSPTRTFNGNTIY
j_gene: TRBJ1-3
v_gene: TRBV7-2

CDR3aa: ASSPYLQGTGELF
j_gene: TRBJ2-2
v_gene: TRBV5-4

CDR3aa: ASSLAYRAGAF
j_gene: TRBJ1-1
v_gene: TRBV7-2

CDR3aa: ASSLRDRWGLATNEKLF
j_gene: TRBJ1-4
v_gene: TRBV5-1

CDR3aa: ASSTSRRRGYT
j_gene: TRBJ1-2
v_gene: TRBV12-3/TRBV12-4

CDR3aa: ASSPGGTSGGQETQY
j_gene: TRBJ2-5
v_gene: TRBV5-1

CDR3aa: ASSQDRTGVYGYT
j_gene: TRBJ1-2
v_gene: TRBV4-1

CDR3aa: ASSLTSSGNTIY
j_gene: TRBJ1-3
v_gene: TRBV13

CDR3aa: ATSRDQVSGNTEAF
j_gene: TRBJ1-1
v_gene: TRBV15

CDR3aa: ASSLRGGGAGNEQF
j_gene: TRBJ2-1
v_gene: TRBV5-1

CDR3aa: AISESGAGGNNEQF
j_gene: TRBJ2-1
v_gene: TRBV10-3

CDR3aa: ASSSVKLAAKDTQY
j_gene: TRBJ2-3
v_gene: TRBV7-6

CDR3aa: AWSVGGKGNEQF
j_gene: TRBJ2-1
v_gene: TRBV30

CDR3aa: ASSPLQGSKPYEQY
j_gene: TRBJ2-7
v_gene: TRBV18

CDR3aa: ATRQLNEQF
j_gene: TRBJ2-1
v_gene: TRBV6-5

CDR3aa: ASSPIQGQGNTIY
j_gene: TRBJ1-3
v_gene: TRBV11-2

CDR3aa: ASSHWDRGSYNEQF
j_gene: TRBJ2-1
v_gene: TRBV14

CDR3aa: ASSQVGQFNSPLH
j_gene: TRBJ1-6
v_gene: TRBV4-2

CDR3aa: ASSTAPTGNNEQY
j_gene: TRBJ2-7
v_gene: TRBV9

CDR3aa: ASSRQGKYEQY
j_gene: TRBJ2-7
v_gene: TRBV11-1

CDR3aa: ASSSLDRGTEAF
j_gene: TRBJ1-1
v_gene: TRBV6-5

CDR3aa: ASSQDPGVGNQPQH
j_gene: TRBJ1-5
v_gene: TRBV4-1

CDR3aa: ASSERQGRGNTEAF
j_gene: TRBJ1-1
v_gene: TRBV18

CDR3aa: ATSSEEGGRGTQY
j_gene: TRBJ2-3
v_gene: TRBV15

CDR3aa: ASSVAPSGSTGELF
j_gene: TRBJ2-2
v_gene: TRBV9

CDR3aa: ASSWTGGVYGYT
j_gene: TRBJ1-2
v_gene: TRBV7-9

CDR3aa: ASSLDSYNYGYT
j_gene: TRBJ1-2
v_gene: TRBV11-2